This TCR beta chain was profiled in a study of beta chain features in type 1 diabetes. Study information: Age, gender, cell numbers and subset yield matched between patients and controls.

Every isolated RNA sample was fully reverse transcribed, so sequencing captured expressed TCRB transcripts. Using immunoSEQ multiplex PCR, the repertoire was profiled, and TCRdb retains in-frame clones only, with some absent. The sample has about 150,000 clones; 6% to 9% are singletons. The CDR3 covers 14 residues. CDR1 is SGHVS, CDR2 FQNEAQ, per germline. The V and J ends lost 5 bases and 0 bases respectively, with 8 bases between them. About this clone: Its antigen is currently unknown.

General study results and limits: Overrepresentation of cells with high TCR expression could result from cDNA sequencing. Significant though moderate, a shortening of TCRB CDR3s appeared in all four CD4+ subsets of Type 1 diabetes patients.

The chain combines TRBV7-8 with TRBJ2-1; the D gene is possibly TRBD2 (5 bases). Sequences were obtained from central memory CD4+ T cells from blood. The receptor was isolated from a man aged 18 to 30 with type 1 diabetes. The chain's CDR3 is CASSLRVSYNEQFF. CDR3 nucleotides: TGTGCCAGCAGCCTGCGGGTCTCCTACAATGAGCAGTTCTTC.